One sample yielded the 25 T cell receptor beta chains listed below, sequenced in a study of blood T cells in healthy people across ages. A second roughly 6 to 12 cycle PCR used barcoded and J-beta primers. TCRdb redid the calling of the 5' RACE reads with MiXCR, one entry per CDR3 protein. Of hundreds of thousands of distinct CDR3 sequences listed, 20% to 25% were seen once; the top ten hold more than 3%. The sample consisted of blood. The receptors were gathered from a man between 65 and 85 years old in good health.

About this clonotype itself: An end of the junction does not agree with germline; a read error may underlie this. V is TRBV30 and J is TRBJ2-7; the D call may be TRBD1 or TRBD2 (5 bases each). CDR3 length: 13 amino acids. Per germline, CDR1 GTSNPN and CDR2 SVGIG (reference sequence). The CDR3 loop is CAWNGTDSYERYF. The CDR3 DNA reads TGTGCCTGGAATGGGACGGACTCCTACGAGCGGTACTTC.

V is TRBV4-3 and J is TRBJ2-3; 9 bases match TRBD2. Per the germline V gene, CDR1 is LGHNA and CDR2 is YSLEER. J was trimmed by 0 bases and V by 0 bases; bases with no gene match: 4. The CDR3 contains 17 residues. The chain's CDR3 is CASSQEAGGPSTDTQYF. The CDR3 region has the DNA TGCGCCAGCAGCCAAGAGGCGGGGGGGCCTAGCACAGATACGCAGTATTTT.

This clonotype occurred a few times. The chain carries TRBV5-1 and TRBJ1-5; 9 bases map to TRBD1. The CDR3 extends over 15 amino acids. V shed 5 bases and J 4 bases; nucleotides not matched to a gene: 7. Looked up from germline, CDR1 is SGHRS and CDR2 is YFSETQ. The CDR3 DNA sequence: TGCGCCAGCAGACAAGGACAGGGGCCGAATCAGCCCCAGCATTTT. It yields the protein CASRQGQGPNQPQHF.

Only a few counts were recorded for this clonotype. CDR3 nucleotide sequence: TGTGCCAGCAGTTACGCCCCCGGGACTTACTCCTACGAGCAGTACTTC. It translates to CASSYAPGTYSYEQYF. V is TRBV6-6 and J is TRBJ2-7, with a possible D match to TRBD2 (6 bases). The CDR3 is made up of 16 amino acids. V lost 2 bases to trimming and J lost 0 bases, with 14 bases between them. Germline V CDR1 and CDR2: MNHNY, SVGAGI (reference sequence).

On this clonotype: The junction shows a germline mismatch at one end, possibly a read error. The CDR3 reads CASSLQGGSYDEQFF. The CDR3 DNA is TGTGCCAGCAGCCTACAGGGGGGTTCCTACGATGAGCAGTTCTTC. The chain is built from TRBV5-8 and TRBJ2-1, with 8 bases lining up with TRBD1. This CDR3 is 15 amino acids long. Germline values: CDR1 SGHTS, CDR2 YDEGEE.

In DNA, the CDR3 is TGTGCCAGCAGCCAGGATCCCGGGAGGGCAGGGAATGAGCAGTTCTTC. This encodes CASSQDPGRAGNEQFF. The chain carries TRBV3-1 and TRBJ2-1; TRBD2 matches at 8 bases. CDR1 and CDR2 (germline): LGHDT, YNNKEL (reference sequence). After removal of 3 bases from V and 7 bases from J, the junction contained 11 bases not matched to a gene. This CDR3 region has 16 residues.

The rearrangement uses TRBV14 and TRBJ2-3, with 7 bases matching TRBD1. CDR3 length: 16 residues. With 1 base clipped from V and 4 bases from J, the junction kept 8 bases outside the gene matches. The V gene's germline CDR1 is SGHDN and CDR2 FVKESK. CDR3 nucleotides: TGTGCCAGCAGCCAAGTAGAGGGGGCGAAATCAGATACGCAGTATTTT. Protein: CASSQVEGAKSDTQYF. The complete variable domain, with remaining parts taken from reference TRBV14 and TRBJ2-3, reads EAGVTQFPSHSVIEKGQTVTLRCDPISGHDNLYWYRRVMGKEIKFLLHFVKESKQDESGMPNNRFLAERTGGTYSTLKVQPAELEDSGVYFCASSQVEGAKSDTQYFGPGTRLTVL.

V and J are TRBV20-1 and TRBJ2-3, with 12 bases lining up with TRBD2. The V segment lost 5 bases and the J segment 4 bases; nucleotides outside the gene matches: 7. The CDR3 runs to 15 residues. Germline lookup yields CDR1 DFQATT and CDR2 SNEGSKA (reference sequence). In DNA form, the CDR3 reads TGCAGTGCTTCCCGACTAGCGGGAGTGTCAGATACGCAGTATTTT. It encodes CSASRLAGVSDTQYF.

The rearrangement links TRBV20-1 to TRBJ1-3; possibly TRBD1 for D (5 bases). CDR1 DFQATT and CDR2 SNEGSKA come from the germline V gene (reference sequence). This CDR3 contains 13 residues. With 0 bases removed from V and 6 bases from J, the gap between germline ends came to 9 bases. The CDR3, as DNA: TGCAGTGCTAGAGATCTCGGGACAAACACCATATATTTT. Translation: CSARDLGTNTIYF.

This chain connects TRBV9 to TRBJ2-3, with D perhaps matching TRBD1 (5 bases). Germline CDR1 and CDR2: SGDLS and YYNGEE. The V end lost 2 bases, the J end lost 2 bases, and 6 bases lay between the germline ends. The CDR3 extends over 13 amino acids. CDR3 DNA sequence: TGTGCCAGCAGCGTGACAGTCACAGATACGCAGTATTTT. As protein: CASSVTVTDTQYF.

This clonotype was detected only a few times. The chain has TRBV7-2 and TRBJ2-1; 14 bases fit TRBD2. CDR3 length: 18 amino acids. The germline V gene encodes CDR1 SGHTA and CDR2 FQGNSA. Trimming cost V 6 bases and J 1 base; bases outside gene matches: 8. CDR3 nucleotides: TGTGCCAGCAGGCCGGGACTAGCGGGAGTTCAGTCCTACAATGAGCAGTTCTTC. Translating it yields CASRPGLAGVQSYNEQFF.

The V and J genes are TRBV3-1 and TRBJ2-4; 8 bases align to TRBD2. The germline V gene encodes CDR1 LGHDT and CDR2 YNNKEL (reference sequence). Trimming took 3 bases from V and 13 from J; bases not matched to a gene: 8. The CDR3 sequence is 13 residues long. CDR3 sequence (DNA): TGTGCCAGCAGCCACCGGCTAGCGGGTCAACAGTACTTC. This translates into CASSHRLAGQQYF.

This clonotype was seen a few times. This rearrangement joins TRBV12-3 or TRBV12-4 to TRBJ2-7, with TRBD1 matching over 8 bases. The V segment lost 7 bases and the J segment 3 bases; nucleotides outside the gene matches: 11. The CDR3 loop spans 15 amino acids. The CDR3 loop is CASTHSGTGLYEQYF. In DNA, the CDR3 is TGTGCCAGCACCCACTCCGGGACAGGACTCTACGAGCAGTACTTC.

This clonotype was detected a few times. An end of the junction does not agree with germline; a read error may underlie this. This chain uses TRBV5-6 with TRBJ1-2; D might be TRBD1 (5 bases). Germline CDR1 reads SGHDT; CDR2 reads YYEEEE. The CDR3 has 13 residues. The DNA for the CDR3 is TGTGCCAGCAGCTTAAGGCAGGGTGATGGCAACACCTTC. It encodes CASSLRQGDGNTF.

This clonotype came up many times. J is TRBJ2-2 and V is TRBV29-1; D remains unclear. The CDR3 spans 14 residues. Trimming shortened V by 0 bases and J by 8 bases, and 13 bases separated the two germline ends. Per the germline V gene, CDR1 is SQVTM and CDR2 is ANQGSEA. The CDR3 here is CSVEDSRAGGELFF. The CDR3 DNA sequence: TGCAGCGTTGAAGATAGTAGAGCCGGAGGGGAGCTGTTTTTT.

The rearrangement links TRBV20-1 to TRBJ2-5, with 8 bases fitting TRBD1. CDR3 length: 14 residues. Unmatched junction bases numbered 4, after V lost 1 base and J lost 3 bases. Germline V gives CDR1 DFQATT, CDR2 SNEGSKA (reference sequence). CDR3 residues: CSARVRTGKETQYF. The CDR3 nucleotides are TGCAGTGCTAGAGTCAGGACAGGGAAAGAGACCCAGTACTTC.

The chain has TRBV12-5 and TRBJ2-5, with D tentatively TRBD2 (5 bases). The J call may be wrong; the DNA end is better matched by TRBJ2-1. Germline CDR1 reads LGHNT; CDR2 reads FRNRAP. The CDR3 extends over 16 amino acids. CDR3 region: CASGLGGPSPINEQFF. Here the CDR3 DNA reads TGTGCTAGTGGTTTGGGAGGGCCAAGTCCGATTAATGAGCAGTTCTTC.

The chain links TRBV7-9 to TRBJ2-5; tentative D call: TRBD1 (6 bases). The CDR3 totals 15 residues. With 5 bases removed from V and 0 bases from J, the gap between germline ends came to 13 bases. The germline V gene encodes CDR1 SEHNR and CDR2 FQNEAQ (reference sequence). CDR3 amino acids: CASSPPDRDQETQYF. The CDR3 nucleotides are TGTGCCAGCAGCCCCCCGGACAGAGACCAAGAGACCCAGTACTTC.

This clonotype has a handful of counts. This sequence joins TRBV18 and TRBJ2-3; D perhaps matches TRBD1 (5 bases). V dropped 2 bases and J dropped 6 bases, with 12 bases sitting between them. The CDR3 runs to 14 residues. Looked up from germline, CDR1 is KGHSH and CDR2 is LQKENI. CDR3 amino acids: CASSPTQGWDTQYF. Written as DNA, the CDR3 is TGTGCCAGCTCACCAACGCAGGGATGGGATACGCAGTATTTT.

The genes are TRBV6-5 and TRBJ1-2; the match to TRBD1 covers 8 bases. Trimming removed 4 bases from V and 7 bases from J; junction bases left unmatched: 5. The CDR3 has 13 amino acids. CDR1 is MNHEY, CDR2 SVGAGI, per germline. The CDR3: CASSWSGGLGYTF. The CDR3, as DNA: TGTGCCAGCAGTTGGTCAGGGGGCCTTGGCTACACCTTC.

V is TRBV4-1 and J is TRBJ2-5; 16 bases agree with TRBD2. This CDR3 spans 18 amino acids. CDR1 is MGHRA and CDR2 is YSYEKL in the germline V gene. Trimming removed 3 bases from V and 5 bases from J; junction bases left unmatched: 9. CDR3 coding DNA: TGCGCCAGCAGCCATACCGGGACTAGCGGGAGGGCCAAGGAGACCCAGTACTTC. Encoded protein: CASSHTGTSGRAKETQYF.

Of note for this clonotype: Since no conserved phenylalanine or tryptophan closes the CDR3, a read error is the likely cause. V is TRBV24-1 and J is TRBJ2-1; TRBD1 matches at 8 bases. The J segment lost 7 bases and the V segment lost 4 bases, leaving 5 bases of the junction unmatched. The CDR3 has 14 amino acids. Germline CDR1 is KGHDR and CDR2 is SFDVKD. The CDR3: CATSDRTGGNEQFL. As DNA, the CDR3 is TGTGCCACCAGTGACCGCACAGGGGGAAATGAGCAGTTCCTC.

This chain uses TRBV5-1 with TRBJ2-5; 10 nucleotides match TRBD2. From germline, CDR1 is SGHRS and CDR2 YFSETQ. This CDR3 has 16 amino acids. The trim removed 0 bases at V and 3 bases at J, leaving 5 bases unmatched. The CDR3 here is CASSLEASGSEETQYF. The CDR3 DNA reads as TGCGCCAGCAGCTTGGAGGCTAGCGGGAGCGAAGAGACCCAGTACTTC.

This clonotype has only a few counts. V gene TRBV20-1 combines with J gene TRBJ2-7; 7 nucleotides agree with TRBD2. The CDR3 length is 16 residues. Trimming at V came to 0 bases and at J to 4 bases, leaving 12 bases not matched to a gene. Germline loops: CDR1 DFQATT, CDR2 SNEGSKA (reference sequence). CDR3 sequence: CSARDYPGGTRYEQYF. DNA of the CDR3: TGCAGTGCTAGAGATTACCCGGGGGGTACGAGATACGAGCAGTACTTC.

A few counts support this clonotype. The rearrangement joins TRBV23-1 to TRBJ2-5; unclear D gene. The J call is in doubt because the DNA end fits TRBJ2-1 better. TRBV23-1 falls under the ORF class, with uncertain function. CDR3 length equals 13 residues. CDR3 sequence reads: CASSRIEYNEQFF. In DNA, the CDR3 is TGCGCCAGCAGTCGGATCGAATACAATGAGCAGTTCTTC.